These 12 T cell receptor beta chains originate from one sample sequenced in a study of cytomegalovirus exposure and HLA in healthy donors. The PCR used 60 Vbeta and 13 Jbeta primers. Sequencing used immunoSEQ multiplex PCR; TCRdb keeps in-frame clones, though not all of them. Among about 170,000 clones listed, around 62% were seen once. The sequenced sample was PBMCs. Receptors were obtained from a man aged 35 to 55 in good health and CMV-seronegative.

This chain connects TRBV5-1 to TRBJ2-4; D may be TRBD2 (6 bases). Germline values: CDR1 SGHRS, CDR2 YFSETQ. CDR3 length: 15 amino acids. The V and J ends lost 0 bases and 5 bases respectively, with 12 bases between them. CDR3 region: CASSLGSSVQNIQYF. The CDR3 coding sequence is TGCGCCAGCAGCTTGGGATCTAGCGTCCAAAACATTCAGTACTTC.

J is TRBJ1-4 and V is TRBV7-2; D unclear. Trimming stripped 7 bases from V and 4 bases from J, with 13 bases between. The CDR3 totals 14 residues. In germline, CDR1 is SGHTA, CDR2 FQGNSA. The CDR3, as DNA: TGTGCCAGCACCTTGGGCGTGAATAATGAAAAACTGTTTTTT. This sequence encodes CASTLGVNNEKLFF.

The chain has TRBV30 and TRBJ1-1; 7 positions match TRBD1. Trimming cost V 4 bases and J 7 bases; bases outside gene matches: 12. Per the germline V gene, CDR1 is GTSNPN and CDR2 is SVGIG (reference sequence). There are 14 residues in the CDR3. The CDR3 bases are TGTGCCTGGACCAAAGGGGGCCCACAGGATGAAGCTTTCTTT. Translated: CAWTKGGPQDEAFF.

This chain uses TRBV15 with TRBJ1-2; a weak D match, TRBD1 (6 bases). V was cut by 3 bases and J by 0 bases, with 17 bases left in between. Germline V gene lookup returns CDR1 LNHNV and CDR2 YYDKDF (reference sequence). The CDR3 covers 17 residues. CDR3 in DNA: TGTGCCACCAGCAGGTTAACCGGGACAAAAGCTAACTATGGCTACACCTTC. Protein sequence: CATSRLTGTKANYGYTF.

The chain combines TRBV19 with TRBJ2-7, with 8 bases aligning to TRBD1. Germline CDR1 is LNHDA and CDR2 is SQIVND (reference sequence). This CDR3 spans 16 amino acids. Trimming cost V 5 bases and J 3 bases; bases outside gene matches: 12. This CDR3 is CASSPGQVRFNYEQYF. As DNA, the CDR3 is TGTGCCAGTAGTCCGGGACAGGTCCGTTTTAACTACGAGCAGTACTTC.

The rearrangement joins TRBV5-1 to TRBJ2-5; 7 positions agree with TRBD1. V gave up 0 bases and J gave up 4 bases; unmatched junction bases: 3. This CDR3 is 14 amino acids long. Germline loops: CDR1 SGHRS, CDR2 YFSETQ. The CDR3 region is CASSLVGGRETQYF. In DNA, the CDR3 is TGCGCCAGCAGCTTGGTAGGGGGCAGAGAGACCCAGTACTTC.

V usage is TRBV5-1 and J usage is TRBJ2-5, with D tentatively TRBD1 (6 bases). Gene TRBJ2-7 matches the end of the DNA better, so the J call may be wrong. The germline CDR1 and CDR2 sequences are SGHRS and YFSETQ. CDR3 size: 14 residues. CDR3 sequence: CASSLEEGAYEQYF. The CDR3 DNA follows: TGCGCCAGCAGCTTGGAAGAGGGGGCCTACGAGCAGTACTTC.

V usage is TRBV5-1 and J usage is TRBJ2-5; no clear D. With the DNA end fitting TRBJ2-7 better, the J assignment may be wrong. From germline, CDR1 is SGHRS and CDR2 YFSETQ. The CDR3 contains 12 residues. CDR3 coding DNA: TGCGCCAGCAGCTTGGGGGGCTACGAGCAGTACTTC. It specifies CASSLGGYEQYF.

This clone appeared a few times. The rearrangement joins TRBV6-1 to TRBJ2-1, with 8 bases matching TRBD1. Trimming took 1 base from V and 8 from J; bases not matched to a gene: 10. The CDR3 runs to 16 residues. Germline V gives CDR1 MNHNS, CDR2 SASEGT. The CDR3 coding sequence is TGTGCCAGCAGTGAAGATGGAGGACAGGGACGAGATGAGCAGTTCTTC. Its translation: CASSEDGGQGRDEQFF.

The V call is TRBV5-4, the J call TRBJ2-7; TRBD1 aligns across 7 bases. The germline V gene has CDR1 SGHNT and CDR2 YYREEE (reference sequence). With 4 bases clipped from V and 1 base from J, the junction kept 8 bases outside the gene matches. CDR3 length: 15 amino acids. CDR3 DNA: TGTGCCAGCAGCATCGGACAGGTGAGATCCTACGAGCAGTACTTC. It codes for CASSIGQVRSYEQYF.

This clone was recorded a few times. The rearrangement joins TRBV9 to TRBJ2-5, with TRBD1 matching 10 bases. Germline values: CDR1 SGDLS, CDR2 YYNGEE. V shed 2 bases, J shed 5 bases, and the junction held 12 bases outside the gene matches. CDR3 length: 17 amino acids. CDR3 DNA: TGTGCCAGCAGCGTTGGGGCGAGAGACAGGGGGCTTGAGACCCAGTACTTC. It yields the protein CASSVGARDRGLETQYF.

The V call is TRBV9, the J call TRBJ2-7; tentatively, D is TRBD1 (7 bases). Germline CDR1 reads SGDLS; CDR2 reads YYNGEE. The CDR3 extends over 18 amino acids. Trimming pared 1 base from V and 6 bases from J, leaving 26 bases between. CDR3: CASSVRGQLGGPFTEQYF. As DNA, the CDR3 is TGTGCCAGCAGCGTAAGGGGACAGTTAGGAGGGCCGTTTACCGAGCAGTACTTC.